These T cell receptor beta chains were read from a single sample in a study of cytotoxic CD8 clonotypes in ibrutinib-treated CLL. Method: immunoSEQ multiplex PCR; TCRdb's copy keeps in-frame clones and lacks some. The repertoire holds 160,000 or so clones, with under 90% as singletons. Sequences were derived from PBMCs, sampled after 24 months of ibrutinib treatment. The source is a human donor with chronic lymphocytic leukemia. Each CDR3 is given with its conserved first and last residue.

j_call: TRBJ2-3
v_call: TRBV5-1
cdr3_aa: CASSSGQGPTQYF

j_call: TRBJ1-5
v_call: TRBV6-4
cdr3_aa: CASSVSASNQPQHF

j_call: TRBJ1-2
v_call: TRBV6-4
cdr3_aa: CASSPGPGNYGYTF

j_call: TRBJ2-5
v_call: TRBV6-1
cdr3_aa: CASSERAPRETQYF

j_call: TRBJ2-3
v_call: TRBV9
cdr3_aa: CASSSTPGSDTQYF

j_call: TRBJ2-7
v_call: TRBV4-1
cdr3_aa: CASSQGQINSYEQYF

j_call: TRBJ2-1
v_call: TRBV6-1
cdr3_aa: CASSEFPKGEQFF

j_call: TRBJ1-1
v_call: TRBV27
cdr3_aa: CASSLGMNTEAFF

j_call: TRBJ2-7
v_call: TRBV4-2
cdr3_aa: CASSTRTGSNEQYF

j_call: TRBJ1-2
v_call: TRBV18
cdr3_aa: CASSIRDTINYGYTF

j_call: TRBJ2-7
v_call: TRBV9
cdr3_aa: CASSVDVRDSYEQYF

j_call: TRBJ1-1
v_call: TRBV11-3
cdr3_aa: CASRRVGRDTEAFF

j_call: TRBJ1-1
v_call: TRBV5-8
cdr3_aa: CASSLVAVNTEAFF

j_call: TRBJ2-5
v_call: TRBV21-1
cdr3_aa: CATTPNQETQYF

j_call: TRBJ1-2
v_call: TRBV19
cdr3_aa: CATKQGHYGYTF

j_call: TRBJ2-1
v_call: TRBV9
cdr3_aa: CASSPRRGGYNEQFF

j_call: TRBJ2-1
v_call: TRBV2
cdr3_aa: CASSVRGASYNEQFF

j_call: TRBJ1-1
v_call: TRBV2
cdr3_aa: CASSESRADTEAFF

j_call: TRBJ2-5
v_call: TRBV7-9
cdr3_aa: CASRTLVRETQYF

j_call: TRBJ2-7
v_call: TRBV11-2
cdr3_aa: CASSFHGLHSYEQYF

j_call: TRBJ1-1
v_call: TRBV28
cdr3_aa: CASRIGGVETEAFF

j_call: TRBJ2-3
v_call: TRBV28
cdr3_aa: CASSRTSGTVDTQYF

j_call: TRBJ1-1
v_call: TRBV28
cdr3_aa: CASSRGGQFNTEAFF

j_call: TRBJ2-7
v_call: TRBV18
cdr3_aa: CASSPPNDPREAF

j_call: TRBJ2-7
v_call: TRBV28
cdr3_aa: CASRRGQGYNEQYF

j_call: TRBJ1-4
v_call: TRBV11-1
cdr3_aa: CASSPSWAVSEKLFF

j_call: TRBJ1-5
v_call: TRBV4-1
cdr3_aa: CASSQQGQQPQHF

j_call: TRBJ1-1
v_call: TRBV4-1
cdr3_aa: CASRQTGANTEAFF